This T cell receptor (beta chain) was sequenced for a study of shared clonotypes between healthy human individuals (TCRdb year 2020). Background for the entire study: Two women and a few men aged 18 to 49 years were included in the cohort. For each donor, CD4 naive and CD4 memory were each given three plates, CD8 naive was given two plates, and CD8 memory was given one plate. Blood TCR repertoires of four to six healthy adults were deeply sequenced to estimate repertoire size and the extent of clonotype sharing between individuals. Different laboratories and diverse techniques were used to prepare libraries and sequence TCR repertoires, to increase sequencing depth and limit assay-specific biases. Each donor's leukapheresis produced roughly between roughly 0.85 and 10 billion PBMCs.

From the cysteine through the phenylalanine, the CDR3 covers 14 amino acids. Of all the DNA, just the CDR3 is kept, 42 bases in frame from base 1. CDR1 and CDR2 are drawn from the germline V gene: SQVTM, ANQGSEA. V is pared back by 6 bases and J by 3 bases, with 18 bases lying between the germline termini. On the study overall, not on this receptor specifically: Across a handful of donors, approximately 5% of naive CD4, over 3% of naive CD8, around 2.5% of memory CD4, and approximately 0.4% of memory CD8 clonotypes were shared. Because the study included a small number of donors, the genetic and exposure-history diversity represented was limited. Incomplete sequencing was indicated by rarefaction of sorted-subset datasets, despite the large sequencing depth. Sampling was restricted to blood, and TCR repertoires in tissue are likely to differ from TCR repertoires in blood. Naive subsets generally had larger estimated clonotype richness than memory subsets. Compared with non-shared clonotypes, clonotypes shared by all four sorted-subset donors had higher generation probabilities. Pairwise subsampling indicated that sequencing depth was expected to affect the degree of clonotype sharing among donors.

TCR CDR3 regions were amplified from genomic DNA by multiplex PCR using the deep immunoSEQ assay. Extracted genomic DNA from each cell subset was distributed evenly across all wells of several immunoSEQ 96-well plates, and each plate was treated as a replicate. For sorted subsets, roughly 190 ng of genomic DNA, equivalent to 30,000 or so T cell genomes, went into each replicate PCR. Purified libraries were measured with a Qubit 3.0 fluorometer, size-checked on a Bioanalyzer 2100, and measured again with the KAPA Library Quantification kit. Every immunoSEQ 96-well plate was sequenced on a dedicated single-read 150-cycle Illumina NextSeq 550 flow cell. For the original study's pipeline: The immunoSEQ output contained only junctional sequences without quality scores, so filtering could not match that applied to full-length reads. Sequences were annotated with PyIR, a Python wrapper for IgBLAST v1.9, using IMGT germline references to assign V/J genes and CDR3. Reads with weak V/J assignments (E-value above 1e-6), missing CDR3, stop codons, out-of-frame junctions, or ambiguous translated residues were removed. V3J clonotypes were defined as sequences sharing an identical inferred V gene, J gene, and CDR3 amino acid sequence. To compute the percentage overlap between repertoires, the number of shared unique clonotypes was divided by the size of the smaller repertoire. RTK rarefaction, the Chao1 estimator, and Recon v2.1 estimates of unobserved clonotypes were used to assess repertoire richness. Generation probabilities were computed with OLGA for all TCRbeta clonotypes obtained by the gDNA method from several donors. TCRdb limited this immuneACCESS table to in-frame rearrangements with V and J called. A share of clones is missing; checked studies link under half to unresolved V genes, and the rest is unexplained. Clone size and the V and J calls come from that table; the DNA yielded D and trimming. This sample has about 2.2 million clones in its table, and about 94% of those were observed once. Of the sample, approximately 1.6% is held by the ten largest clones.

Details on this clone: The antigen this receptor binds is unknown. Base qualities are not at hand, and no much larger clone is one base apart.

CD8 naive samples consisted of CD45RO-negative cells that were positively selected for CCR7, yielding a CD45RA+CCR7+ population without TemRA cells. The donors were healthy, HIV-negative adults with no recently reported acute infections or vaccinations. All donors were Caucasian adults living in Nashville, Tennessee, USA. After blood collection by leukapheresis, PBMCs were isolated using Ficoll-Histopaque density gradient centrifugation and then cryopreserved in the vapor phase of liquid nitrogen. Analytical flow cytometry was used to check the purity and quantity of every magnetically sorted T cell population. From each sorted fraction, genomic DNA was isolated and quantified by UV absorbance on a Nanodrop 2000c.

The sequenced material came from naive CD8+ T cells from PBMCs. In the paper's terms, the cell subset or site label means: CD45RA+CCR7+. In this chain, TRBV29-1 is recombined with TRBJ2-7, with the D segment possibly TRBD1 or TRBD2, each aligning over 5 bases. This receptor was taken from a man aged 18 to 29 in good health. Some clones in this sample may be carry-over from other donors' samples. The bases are TGCAGCGTCTTAGGCCCAGGGAGCGGCTACGAGCAGTACTTC. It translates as CSVLGPGSGYEQYF.